The rows below give T cell receptor beta chains drawn from one sample of a study of cytomegalovirus exposure and HLA in healthy donors. TCRdb's table, derived via immunoSEQ multiplex PCR, lists solely in-frame clones and lacks some. The data show about 180,000 clones, approximately 84% seen once. Input material: PBMCs. Every receptor here comes from a man aged 30 to 45 in good health and CMV-seronegative. Both conserved end residues are part of each CDR3. Fields, in order: J gene, D gene, V gene, clone size, CDR3 protein, CDR3 DNA. A D gene is named only where the DNA matches it firmly. The size field is filled for only some rows; it gives once, few, many or a size class.

J: TRBJ2-2; D: TRBD2; V: TRBV7-3; size: NA; CDR3: CASSFPRLAGDPGELFF; DNA: TGTGCCAGCAGCTTTCCTCGACTAGCGGGAGACCCCGGGGAGCTGTTTTTT
J: TRBJ2-2; D: TRBD2; V: TRBV5-1; size: NA; CDR3: CASGGLAGETNTGELFF; DNA: TGCGCCAGCGGGGGACTAGCGGGGGAGACGAACACCGGGGAGCTGTTTTTT
J: TRBJ2-6; D: TRBD1; V: TRBV2; size: NA; CDR3: CASDIPRWGTGTSGANVLTF; DNA: TGTGCCAGCGACATCCCCCGGTGGGGGACAGGGACCTCTGGGGCCAACGTCCTGACTTTC
J: TRBJ2-7; D: NA; V: TRBV2; size: few; CDR3: CASTESSDSSYEQYF; DNA: TGTGCCAGCACCGAGTCTAGTGACAGCTCCTACGAGCAGTACTTC
J: TRBJ2-7; D: NA; V: TRBV15; size: NA; CDR3: CATSRDEGYEQYF; DNA: TGTGCCACCAGCAGAGATGAGGGCTACGAGCAGTACTTC
J: TRBJ2-5; D: NA; V: TRBV7-7; size: few; CDR3: CASSPGGGETQYF; DNA: TGTGCTAGCAGCCCCGGAGGTGGGGAGACCCAGTACTTC
J: TRBJ2-2; D: NA; V: TRBV19; size: NA; CDR3: CASSIGETGELFF; DNA: TGTGCCAGTAGTATAGGAGAAACCGGGGAGCTGTTTTTT
J: TRBJ2-4; D: NA; V: TRBV7-9; size: NA; CDR3: CASSLSRAGAGKNIQYF; DNA: TGTGCCAGCAGCTTATCCCGGGCGGGGGCAGGCAAAAACATTCAGTACTTC
J: TRBJ2-2; D: NA; V: TRBV11-2; size: once; CDR3: CASSLRTYTGELFF; DNA: TGTGCCAGCAGCTTACGGACTTACACCGGGGAGCTGTTTTTT
J: TRBJ1-4; D: NA; V: TRBV29-1; size: NA; CDR3: CSVHRSANEKLFF; DNA: TGCAGCGTTCACAGGTCGGCTAATGAAAAACTGTTTTTT
J: TRBJ1-4; D: TRBD1; V: TRBV5-1; size: NA; CDR3: CASSLQGQGITNEKLFF; DNA: TGCGCCAGCAGCTTACAGGGACAGGGTATAACTAATGAAAAACTGTTTTTT
J: TRBJ2-5; D: NA; V: TRBV4-1; size: NA; CDR3: CASSLHQGLPIETQYF; DNA: TGCGCCAGCAGCCTGCACCAAGGACTCCCTATTGAGACCCAGTACTTC
J: TRBJ2-7; D: TRBD1; V: TRBV19; size: NA; CDR3: CASRQDRGDSYEQYF; DNA: TGTGCCAGTAGACAGGACAGGGGCGATTCCTACGAGCAGTACTTC
J: TRBJ2-3; D: TRBD2; V: TRBV6-6; size: NA; CDR3: CASSPGLAAQYF; DNA: TGTGCCAGCAGTCCCGGACTAGCTGCGCAGTATTTT
J: TRBJ2-1; D: NA; V: TRBV15; size: NA; CDR3: CATSSRGFSEQFF; DNA: TGTGCCACCAGCAGTCGAGGGTTTAGTGAGCAGTTCTTC
J: TRBJ2-3; D: NA; V: TRBV9; size: NA; CDR3: CASSVAFGAYTDTQYF; DNA: TGTGCCAGCAGCGTAGCATTCGGAGCGTACACAGATACGCAGTATTTT
J: TRBJ2-3; D: NA; V: TRBV6-4; size: NA; CDR3: CASSDGGRSDTQYF; DNA: TGTGCCAGCAGTGATGGGGGGAGGTCAGATACGCAGTATTTT
J: TRBJ2-7; D: NA; V: TRBV5-1; size: NA; CDR3: CASREYSGYEQYF; DNA: TGCGCCAGCAGGGAGTACAGCGGCTACGAGCAGTACTTC
J: TRBJ1-5; D: NA; V: TRBV4-1; size: NA; CDR3: CASSQLGGDGYQPQHF; DNA: TGCGCCAGCAGCCAACTAGGGGGGGACGGATATCAGCCCCAGCATTTT
J: TRBJ2-7; D: TRBD2; V: TRBV29-1; size: NA; CDR3: CSSREASGSREQYF; DNA: TGCAGCTCTAGAGAGGCTAGCGGGAGTAGGGAGCAGTACTTC
J: TRBJ1-5; D: NA; V: TRBV2; size: NA; CDR3: CASRYVQSNQPQHF; DNA: TGTGCCAGCAGGTATGTCCAGAGCAATCAGCCCCAGCATTTT
J: TRBJ2-3; D: TRBD2; V: TRBV11-2; size: NA; CDR3: CASRTSGGAMSTDTQYF; DNA: TGTGCCAGCAGGACTAGCGGGGGGGCCATGAGCACAGATACGCAGTATTTT
J: TRBJ2-5; D: NA; V: TRBV29-1; size: NA; CDR3: CSVALHRRSQETQYF; DNA: TGCAGCGTGGCTCTGCACAGGAGATCTCAAGAGACCCAGTACTTC
J: TRBJ2-5; D: TRBD1; V: TRBV7-8; size: NA; CDR3: CASSLAGRGRETQYF; DNA: TGTGCCAGCAGCTTAGCAGGCAGGGGGCGAGAGACCCAGTACTTC
J: TRBJ2-7; D: NA; V: TRBV23-1; size: NA; CDR3: CASSHPRPYRDSNCYEQYF; DNA: TGCGCCAGCAGTCATCCCCGACCTTACCGGGATTCAAACTGCTACGAGCAGTACTTC
J: TRBJ2-3; D: TRBD2; V: TRBV7-6; size: few; CDR3: CASSLAPGGSTDTQYF; DNA: TGTGCCAGCAGCTTAGCGCCGGGGGGGAGCACAGATACGCAGTATTTT
J: TRBJ2-2; D: TRBD1; V: TRBV2; size: NA; CDR3: CASSVGQGGAGELFF; DNA: TGTGCCAGCAGCGTCGGACAGGGAGGAGCCGGGGAGCTGTTTTTT
J: TRBJ1-6; D: NA; V: TRBV6-5; size: NA; CDR3: CASSTTGNSPLHF; DNA: TGTGCCAGCAGTACGACGGGGAATTCACCCCTCCACTTT
J: TRBJ2-1; D: TRBD1; V: TRBV7-2; size: NA; CDR3: CASSPVGTGMYNEQFF; DNA: TGTGCCAGCAGCCCAGTTGGGACAGGAATGTACAATGAGCAGTTCTTC
J: TRBJ1-1; D: TRBD1; V: TRBV5-1; size: NA; CDR3: CASSSGTGNTEAFF; DNA: TGCGCCAGCAGCTCCGGGACAGGGAACACTGAAGCTTTCTTT
J: TRBJ2-3; D: TRBD2; V: TRBV5-1; size: NA; CDR3: CASSWGLAGGALSDTQYF; DNA: TGCGCCAGCAGCTGGGGACTAGCGGGAGGCGCCCTCTCGGATACGCAGTATTTT
J: TRBJ2-1; D: TRBD2; V: TRBV4-2; size: NA; CDR3: CASSQDPGTSGNNEQFF; DNA: TGTGCCAGCAGCCAAGACCCCGGGACTAGCGGTAACAACGAGCAGTTCTTC
J: TRBJ2-1; D: TRBD2; V: TRBV11-3; size: NA; CDR3: CASSSSAGGDYNEQFF; DNA: TGTGCCAGCAGCTCCTCCGCGGGAGGGGACTACAATGAGCAGTTCTTC
J: TRBJ2-2; D: NA; V: TRBV5-4; size: NA; CDR3: CASNPRNTGELFF; DNA: TGTGCCAGCAATCCCAGGAACACCGGGGAGCTGTTTTTT
J: TRBJ2-7; D: NA; V: TRBV6-6; size: NA; CDR3: CASSSPGLANEQYF; DNA: TGTGCCAGCAGTTCCCCTGGACTGGCCAATGAGCAGTACTTC
J: TRBJ1-6; D: TRBD1; V: TRBV5-5; size: NA; CDR3: CASSPDRANSPLHF; DNA: TGTGCCAGCAGCCCTGACAGGGCAAATTCACCCCTCCACTTT
J: TRBJ2-5; D: TRBD2; V: TRBV11-3; size: NA; CDR3: CASSFTSGRTETQYF; DNA: TGTGCCAGCAGCTTTACTAGCGGGAGAACAGAGACCCAGTACTTC
J: TRBJ1-1; D: NA; V: TRBV27; size: NA; CDR3: CASSPRGANTEAFF; DNA: TGTGCCAGCAGCCCCCGGGGAGCGAACACTGAAGCTTTCTTT
J: TRBJ2-3; D: NA; V: TRBV5-1; size: NA; CDR3: CASSLEGGGDTQYF; DNA: TGCGCCAGCAGCTTGGAAGGGGGGGGAGATACGCAGTATTTT
J: TRBJ2-1; D: TRBD2; V: TRBV29-1; size: NA; CDR3: CSVDEAGTYNEQFF; DNA: TGCAGCGTTGATGAAGCGGGGACGTACAATGAGCAGTTCTTC
J: TRBJ2-3; D: NA; V: TRBV6-1; size: NA; CDR3: CASSGVRRADTQYF; DNA: TGTGCCAGCAGCGGGGTTAGAAGGGCAGATACGCAGTATTTT
J: TRBJ1-2; D: NA; V: TRBV4-1; size: NA; CDR3: CASSQTGSNYGYTF; DNA: TGCGCCAGCAGCCAAACAGGGTCCAACTATGGCTACACCTTC
J: TRBJ2-4; D: NA; V: TRBV2; size: NA; CDR3: CASSESGDIQYF; DNA: TGTGCCAGCAGTGAATCGGGGGACATTCAGTACTTC
J: TRBJ1-2; D: TRBD1; V: TRBV10-3; size: NA; CDR3: CAISEAGTGVRGYTF; DNA: TGTGCCATCAGTGAGGCCGGGACAGGGGTACGTGGCTACACCTTC
J: TRBJ2-5; D: TRBD2; V: TRBV20-1; size: NA; CDR3: CSVLAEETQYF; DNA: TGCAGTGTACTAGCGGAAGAGACCCAGTACTTC
J: TRBJ1-1; D: NA; V: TRBV19; size: NA; CDR3: CASSIPGIPVPEAFF; DNA: TGTGCCAGTAGTATCCCCGGGATTCCGGTCCCTGAAGCTTTCTTT
J: TRBJ2-4; D: TRBD1; V: TRBV9; size: NA; CDR3: CASSEGQTDIQYF; DNA: TGTGCCAGCAGCGAGGGACAGACAGACATTCAGTACTTC
J: TRBJ2-1; D: TRBD2; V: TRBV2; size: NA; CDR3: CASSEMTSGRFSYNEQFF; DNA: TGTGCCAGCAGTGAAATGACTAGCGGGAGGTTCTCCTACAATGAGCAGTTCTTC
J: TRBJ1-6; D: TRBD1; V: TRBV30; size: NA; CDR3: CAWKWTGVPPNSPLHF; DNA: TGTGCCTGGAAGTGGACAGGGGTGCCACCGAATTCACCCCTCCACTTT
J: TRBJ1-4; D: NA; V: TRBV7-9; size: NA; CDR3: CASSLMGGVNEKLFF; DNA: TGTGCCAGCAGCTTAATGGGGGGGGTTAATGAAAAACTGTTTTTT
J: TRBJ2-7; D: TRBD1; V: TRBV2; size: NA; CDR3: CASRWTGIREQYF; DNA: TGTGCCAGCAGGTGGACAGGGATTAGGGAGCAGTACTTC
J: TRBJ1-2; D: TRBD1; V: TRBV25-1; size: NA; CDR3: CASSRGTGGFDYTF; DNA: TGCGCCAGCAGCCGGGGGACAGGGGGATTTGACTACACCTTC
J: TRBJ1-5; D: NA; V: TRBV7-8; size: few; CDR3: CASSFTGSRGSNQPQHF; DNA: TGTGCCAGCAGCTTCACCGGGAGCCGAGGTAGCAATCAGCCCCAGCATTTT
J: TRBJ2-5; D: NA; V: TRBV5-8; size: NA; CDR3: CASSLFWGHRSDRQETQYF; DNA: TGTGCCAGCAGCTTGTTTTGGGGACACCGCAGTGATCGTCAAGAGACCCAGTACTTC
J: TRBJ2-7; D: NA; V: TRBV23-1; size: NA; CDR3: CASKTEGDSYEQYF; DNA: TGCGCCAGCAAGACCGAAGGGGACTCCTACGAGCAGTACTTC
J: TRBJ2-7; D: TRBD2; V: TRBV9; size: few; CDR3: CASSVASGISYEQYF; DNA: TGTGCCAGCAGCGTGGCTAGCGGGATTTCCTACGAGCAGTACTTC
J: TRBJ2-7; D: TRBD2; V: TRBV4-1; size: few; CDR3: CASSQGLLAARHEQYF; DNA: TGCGCCAGCAGCCAAGGGTTACTAGCGGCTCGCCACGAGCAGTACTTC